This is a list of T cell receptor beta chains from one sample in a study of radiation and T cells in renal cell carcinoma. Profiled with immunoSEQ multiplex PCR; TCRdb holds only in-frame clones, not every one. This table holds about 130,000 clones, 70% to 90% found once. Sequencing was performed on blood, taken from a patient whose treatment included radiotherapy and nephrectomy. These TCRs come from a woman aged 50 to 60 with renal cell carcinoma. The CDR3 runs from the conserved cysteine through the conserved F or W. The order of the fields is V gene, clone size, D gene, CDR3 length, J gene, CDR3 DNA, CDR3 protein. The D gene is left open where the match is weak. Size values are once, few and many counts, or a class for expanded clones, and some rows have none.

>TRBV5-6|-|-|16|TRBJ2-3
TGTGCCAGCAGCTTGGCGGGGACTCGGAGCACAGATACGCAGTATTTT
CASSLAGTRSTDTQYF
>TRBV9|-|-|14|TRBJ1-5
TGTGCCAGCAGCCCCGGGTCGGGCAATCAGCCCCAGCATTTT
CASSPGSGNQPQHF
>TRBV7-9|-|TRBD1|14|TRBJ2-5
TGTGCCAGCAGCTTAGGGACAGGTGGGGAGACCCAGTACTTC
CASSLGTGGETQYF
>TRBV7-9|-|-|16|TRBJ2-2
TGTGCCAGCAGACTAAGTGGGGGGGCGCCCACCGGGGAGCTGTTTTTT
CASRLSGGAPTGELFF
>TRBV5-4|-|TRBD1|15|TRBJ1-4
TGTGCCAGCAGCCCCGGGACAGTTAATAATGAAAAACTGTTTTTT
CASSPGTVNNEKLFF
>TRBV19|few|-|15|TRBJ1-2
TGTGCCAGTAGTTCATCCAGGGGTTGGAACTATGGCTACACCTTC
CASSSSRGWNYGYTF
>TRBV7-9|few|TRBD1|14|TRBJ1-1
TGTGCCAGCAGCCTGACAGGGCGGGGTACTGAAGCTTTCTTT
CASSLTGRGTEAFF
>TRBV9|-|-|15|TRBJ2-6
TGTGCCAGCAGCGCCGACATCTCTGGGGCCAACGTCCTGACTTTC
CASSADISGANVLTF
>TRBV2|-|-|13|TRBJ1-2
TGTGCCAGCAGTGAATGCCAGGGTTGTGGCTACACCTTC
CASSECQGCGYTF
>TRBV7-2|-|-|15|TRBJ2-5
TGTGCCAGCAGCTCCGACGTAAACCCACAAGAGACCCAGTACTTC
CASSSDVNPQETQYF
>TRBV4-1|once|TRBD2|15|TRBJ2-2
TGCGCCAGCAGCGGGGCGGGGGGGAACACCGGGGAGCTGTTTTTT
CASSGAGGNTGELFF
>TRBV5-1|-|TRBD2|15|TRBJ2-3
TGCGCCAGCAGCTCTCTTAGCGGGGGGGCAGATACGCAGTATTTT
CASSSLSGGADTQYF
>TRBV7-9|-|-|15|TRBJ2-1
TGTGCCAGCAGCTTCGTACGGGGAGGCTACAATGAGCAGTTCTTC
CASSFVRGGYNEQFF
>TRBV6-1|-|-|13|TRBJ1-2
TGTGCCAGCAGCCCCGGAGTTAACTATGGCTACACCTTC
CASSPGVNYGYTF
>TRBV2|-|TRBD1|19|TRBJ1-2
TGTGCCAGCAGTGGGTTTAGTGACAGGGGGCTACATGGGGACTATGGCTACACCTTC
CASSGFSDRGLHGDYGYTF
>TRBV19|-|TRBD2|15|TRBJ2-3
TGTGCCAGTAGTATAGCGGGGGGATGGACAGATACGCAGTATTTT
CASSIAGGWTDTQYF
>TRBV21-1|-|-|15|TRBJ2-4
TGTGCCGAAGGGGCTAGCGGGGGATCCAAAAACATTCAGTACTTC
CAEGASGGSKNIQYF
>TRBV7-8|-|TRBD2|18|TRBJ2-2
TGTGCCAGCAGCTTACGGACTAGCGGGGGCCTGAACACCGGGGAGCTGTTTTTT
CASSLRTSGGLNTGELFF
>TRBV4-1|-|-|14|TRBJ1-1
TGCGCCAGCAGCCCCGCCTGGGGGAACACTGAAGCTTTCTTT
CASSPAWGNTEAFF
>TRBV5-4|-|-|13|TRBJ1-1
TGTGCCAGCAGCTTGGGGTCGAACACTGAAGCTTTCTTT
CASSLGSNTEAFF
>TRBV6-6|-|TRBD1|14|TRBJ2-1
TGTGCCAGCAAAGAAGGACAGGGGATCGGTGAGCAGTTCTTC
CASKEGQGIGEQFF
>TRBV5-4|-|-|17|TRBJ2-1
TGTGCCAGCAGCCCCCCCAATGTGGTAGCGGAAAACAATGAGCAGTTCTTC
CASSPPNVVAENNEQFF
>TRBV2|-|TRBD1|12|TRBJ1-2
TGTGCCAGCAGTAGGGACAGGTACGGCTACACCTTC
CASSRDRYGYTF
>TRBV4-3|-|-|14|TRBJ2-3
TGCGCCAGCAGCCAAGATAGCGGCAGAGATACGCAGTATTTT
CASSQDSGRDTQYF
>TRBV6-1|-|-|14|TRBJ1-1
TGTGCCAGCATTGAAGGGACATTGAACACTGAAGCTTTCTTT
CASIEGTLNTEAFF
>TRBV10-3|-|-|13|TRBJ1-1
TGTGCCATCAGTGAGTCGCAGAACACTGAAGCTTTCTTT
CAISESQNTEAFF
>TRBV6-5|once|-|13|TRBJ2-2
TGTGCCAGCAGCTCCACAGGGTTCGGGGAGCTGTTTTTT
CASSSTGFGELFF